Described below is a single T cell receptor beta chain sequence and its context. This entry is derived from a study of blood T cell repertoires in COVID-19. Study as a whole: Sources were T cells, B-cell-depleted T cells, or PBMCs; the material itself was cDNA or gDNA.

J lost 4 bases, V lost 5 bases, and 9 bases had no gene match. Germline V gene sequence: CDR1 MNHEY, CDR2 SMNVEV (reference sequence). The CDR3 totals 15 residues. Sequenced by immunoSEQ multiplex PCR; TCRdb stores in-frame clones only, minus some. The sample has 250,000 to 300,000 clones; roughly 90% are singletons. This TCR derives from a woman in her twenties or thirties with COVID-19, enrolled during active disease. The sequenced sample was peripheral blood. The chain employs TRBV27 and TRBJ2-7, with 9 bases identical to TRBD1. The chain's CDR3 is CASSPYLGTGYEQYF. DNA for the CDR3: TGTGCCAGCAGTCCCTACCTCGGGACAGGGTACGAGCAGTACTTC.